These 8 T cell receptor beta chains share one sample of origin, sequenced in a study of CD8+CD57+ T cells in acquired aplastic anemia. Those patients picked for sequencing had displayed CD8+CD57+ cell expansion on flow cytometry. The template used for profiling TCR beta VDJ and CDR3 was genomic DNA. TCRdb reprocessed the reads with MiXCR, giving one entry per CDR3 protein. The sample yields about 150,000 distinct CDR3 sequences, roughly half seen once. Sequenced sample: sorted CD4+, CD8+, or CD8+CD57+ T cells (not recorded which) from PBMCs. These receptors were taken from a human donor with aplastic anemia.

This clonotype was counted between two and nine times. This rearrangement joins TRBV29-1 to TRBJ2-7; 9 bases agree with TRBD2. V lost 6 bases and J lost 1; bases outside the gene matches: 7. CDR3 size: 14 residues. CDR1 and CDR2 (germline): SQVTM, ANQGSEA. The CDR3 sequence is CSVGSAGGSYEQYF. CDR3 nucleotide sequence: TGCAGCGTAGGCTCGGCGGGGGGGTCCTACGAGCAGTACTTC.

This clonotype was counted once. V is TRBV25-1 and J is TRBJ2-7; a weak D match, TRBD1 (8 bases). The CDR3 extends over 15 amino acids. Trimming left V 4 bases short and J 4 bases short, with 17 bases between. Germline CDR1 is MGHDK and CDR2 is SYGVNS. CDR3 loop: CASSGGGRGLYEQYF. CDR3 DNA: TGTGCCAGCAGTGGGGGGGGCAGGGGGCTTTACGAGCAGTACTTC.

The chain has TRBV4-1 and TRBJ1-2; D might be TRBD1 (5 bases). Germline loops: CDR1 MGHRA, CDR2 YSYEKL. This CDR3 region has 12 residues. V was cut by 7 bases and J by 10 bases, with 16 bases left in between. The CDR3 here is CASNPLQGTYTF. DNA for the CDR3: TGCGCCAGCAATCCGCTCCAGGGCACCTACACCTTC.

This clonotype was counted ten times or more. The V gene is TRBV25-1, the J gene TRBJ2-2; 9 nucleotides match TRBD1. Germline CDR1 is MGHDK and CDR2 is SYGVNS. The V gene end was trimmed by 4 bases and the J gene end by 3 bases; junction bases not matched to a gene: 3. CDR3 length equals 15 residues. CDR3 nucleotides: TGTGCCAGCAGTGTCCGGGACAGGGACACCGGGGAGCTGTTTTTT. Translating gives CASSVRDRDTGELFF. The whole variable domain, remainder taken from reference TRBV25-1 and TRBJ2-2, is EADIYQTPRYLVIGTGKKITLECSQTMGHDKMYWYQQDPGMELHLIHYSYGVNSTEKGDLSSESTVSRIRTEHFPLTLESARPSHTSQYLCASSVRDRDTGELFFGEGSRLTVL.

This clonotype has at least ten counts. This chain joins TRBV4-2 and TRBJ2-1; possibly TRBD1 for D (6 bases). Per the germline V gene, CDR1 is LGHNA and CDR2 is YNFKEQ. V lost 0 bases and J lost 1, with 7 bases in between. The CDR3 covers 15 residues. The CDR3 DNA sequence: TGTGCCAGCAGCCAAGATCAGGGGTCCTACAATGAGCAGTTCTTC. It yields the protein CASSQDQGSYNEQFF.

In its sample, this clonotype was seen many times. The chain employs TRBV4-2 and TRBJ2-7; no clear D. CDR3 length equals 13 residues. The V and J ends lost 2 bases and 7 bases respectively, with 12 bases between them. From germline, CDR1 is LGHNA and CDR2 YNFKEQ. The CDR3 loop is CASSQSPAREQYF. Here the CDR3 DNA reads TGTGCCAGCAGCCAATCTCCAGCCCGAGAGCAGTACTTC.

About this clonotype: A read error may explain this, as a much larger clone is one base away. The rearrangement uses TRBV27 and TRBJ1-2, with 11 bases identical to TRBD1. The length of the CDR3 is 15 residues. Germline lookup yields CDR1 MNHEY and CDR2 SMNVEV (reference sequence). The CDR3 DNA follows: TGTGCCTGCAGTTTAAGGACAGGGGGCTTCGATGGCTACACCTTC. This sequence encodes CACSLRTGGFDGYTF.

This clonotype was detected ten times or more. The chain is built from TRBV20-1 and TRBJ2-1; TRBD1 matches at 8 bases. J was trimmed by 2 bases and V by 3 bases; bases with no gene match: 9. Per germline, CDR1 DFQATT and CDR2 SNEGSKA (reference sequence). CDR3 size: 16 residues. CDR3 sequence: CSARLQGATTYNEQFF. The DNA of the CDR3 is TGCAGTGCTAGGTTGCAGGGGGCCACAACCTACAATGAGCAGTTCTTC.